A selection of T cell receptor beta chains follows, all from one sample in a study of long-term antiretroviral therapy in people with HIV. Some clones are missing from TCRdb's copy, which holds only in-frame ones; the method was immunoSEQ multiplex PCR. The sample carries about 30,000 clones, 85% to 95% recorded once. Specimen: unsorted PBMCs, collected approximately 6.3 years after starting antiretroviral therapy. Receptor source: a woman between 40 and 50 years old with HIV. Each CDR3 is given with its conserved first and last residue. Each record gives: J gene, clone size, V gene, D gene, CDR3 protein, CDR3 DNA. The D gene is left open where the match is weak. Clone size is given for some rows only: seen once, a few or many times, or a class if the clone is expanded.

>TRBJ2-2|.|TRBV6-6|.
CASSYVQGWTGELFF
TGTGCCAGCAGTTACGTGCAGGGATGGACCGGGGAGCTGTTTTTT
>TRBJ1-1|once|TRBV5-1|.
CASSLAGGAEAFF
TGCGCCAGCAGCTTGGCTGGGGGCGCGGAAGCTTTCTTT
>TRBJ1-1|.|TRBV27|.
CASSFLTSRGVNTEAFF
TGTGCCAGCAGTTTTTTGACCTCCAGGGGAGTGAACACTGAAGCTTTCTTT
>TRBJ2-3|.|TRBV7-9|TRBD1
CASSPGQLITDTQYF
TGTGCCAGCAGCCCGGGACAGCTGATCACAGATACGCAGTATTTT
>TRBJ2-5|.|TRBV9|.
CASSAWDGQETQYF
TGTGCCAGCAGCGCGTGGGACGGGCAAGAGACCCAGTACTTC
>TRBJ1-1|.|TRBV5-1|.
CASSLARADTEAFF
TGCGCCAGCAGCTTGGCCAGGGCAGACACTGAAGCTTTCTTT
>TRBJ1-2|.|TRBV18|TRBD1
CASSPLGRTGEGYTF
TGTGCCAGCTCACCCCTCGGTAGGACAGGGGAAGGCTACACCTTC
>TRBJ2-1|.|TRBV6-5|.
CASSPDYNEQFF
TGTGCCAGCAGCCCTGACTACAATGAGCAGTTCTTC
>TRBJ1-1|.|TRBV11-2|.
CASSLVPAMNTEAFF
TGTGCCAGCAGCTTAGTGCCAGCCATGAACACTGAAGCTTTCTTT
>TRBJ1-1|.|TRBV5-4|.
CASSLSQDMNTEAFF
TGTGCCAGCAGCTTGTCCCAAGACATGAACACTGAAGCTTTCTTT
>TRBJ2-4|.|TRBV7-8|TRBD2
CATIRGGEFIQYF
TGTGCCACCATCCGGGGGGGCGAGTTCATTCAGTACTTC
>TRBJ2-7|.|TRBV9|.
CASSVDLSVQYEQYF
TGTGCCAGCAGCGTAGATTTGTCGGTACAGTACGAGCAGTACTTC